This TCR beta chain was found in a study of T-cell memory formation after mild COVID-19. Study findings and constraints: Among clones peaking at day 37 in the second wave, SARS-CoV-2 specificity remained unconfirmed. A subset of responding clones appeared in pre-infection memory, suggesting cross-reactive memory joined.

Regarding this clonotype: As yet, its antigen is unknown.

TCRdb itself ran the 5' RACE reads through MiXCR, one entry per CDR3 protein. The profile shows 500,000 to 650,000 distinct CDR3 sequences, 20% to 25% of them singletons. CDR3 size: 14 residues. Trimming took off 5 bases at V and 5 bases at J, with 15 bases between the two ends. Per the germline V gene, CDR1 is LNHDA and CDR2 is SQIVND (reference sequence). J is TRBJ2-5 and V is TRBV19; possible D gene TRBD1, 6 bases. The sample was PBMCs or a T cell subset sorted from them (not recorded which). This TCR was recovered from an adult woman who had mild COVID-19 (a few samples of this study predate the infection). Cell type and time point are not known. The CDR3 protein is CASSSDRTLETQYF. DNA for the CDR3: TGTGCCAGTAGTTCCGACAGGACCTTGGAGACCCAGTACTTC.